This T cell receptor beta chain was captured in a study of shared clonotypes between healthy human individuals. Turning to the study itself: Sampling drew on donors who were a couple of women and three men aged 18 to 49. Overall study findings and caveats: Limitation of the genetic and exposure-history diversity represented came from the few donors.

A note on this clone: Its target is not known.

After removal of 2 bases from V and 2 bases from J, the junction contained 6 bases not matched to a gene. CDR3 length: 17 residues. Germline V gene lookup returns CDR1 KGHSH and CDR2 LQKENI. Each unsorted PBMC replicate got 300 ng genomic DNA, some 30,000 genomes. Authors' analysis steps: Filtering differed, since immunoSEQ gave only junction sequences and no quality scores. TCRdb keeps only in-frame clones here, not all; method: immunoSEQ multiplex PCR. From that table come the V and J calls and clone size; the DNA was used to work out D and trimming. The sample has about 480,000 clones; about 80% are singletons.

The chain carries TRBV18 and TRBJ2-6, with 7 nucleotides matching TRBD2. This sequence originates from a woman in her forties in good health. Some clones in this sample may be carry-over from other donors' samples. Sequenced input: PBMCs. The CDR3 coding sequence is TGTGCCAGCTCACCATTGGGAGGGTCGGCTGGGGCCAACGTCCTGACTTTC. This codes for CASSPLGGSAGANVLTF.